A single T cell receptor (beta chain) is shown here with its context. Its antigen has not been determined. This likely reflects a read error, since a far larger clone is one base away. This sample is drawn from a study of shared clonotypes between healthy human individuals (dated by TCRdb to the early 2020s). Concerning the study at large: Two women and a few men aged 18 to 49 years were included in the cohort. To estimate repertoire size and how much clonotypes are shared between individuals, the study performed deep sequencing of blood TCR repertoires from a few healthy adults. Per donor, leukapheresis produced somewhere between about 0.94 and 9.5 billion PBMCs. Different laboratories and diverse techniques were used to prepare libraries and sequence TCR repertoires, to increase sequencing depth and limit assay-specific biases. Study-wide conclusions, independent of this receptor: Because the study included a small number of donors, the genetic and exposure-history diversity represented was limited. Based on pairwise subsampling, the degree of clonotype sharing among donors was expected to be affected by sequencing depth. Sampling was restricted to blood, and TCR repertoires in tissues likely differ from the TCR repertoires found in blood.

V drops 3 bases and J drops 13 bases, leaving 10 bases in between. Sequences SNHLY (CDR1) and FYNNEI (CDR2) are obtained from the germline V gene. The CDR3 goes from the cysteine to the phenylalanine over 11 residues. Here the CDR3 DNA is all that survives: 33 bases in frame from base 1. The donors were healthy, HIV-negative adults with no recently reported acute infections or vaccinations. Every donor was a Caucasian adult residing in Nashville, Tennessee, USA. For unsorted samples, 85 million to 100 million PBMCs were counted, and genomic DNA was extracted using the QIAamp DNA Blood Mini kit. Blood was obtained by leukapheresis, after which PBMCs were separated by Ficoll-Histopaque density gradient centrifugation and cryopreserved in liquid nitrogen vapor phase. Using the deep immunoSEQ assay, TCR CDR3 regions were amplified from genomic DNA by multiplex PCR. Extracted genomic DNA from each cell subset was distributed evenly across all wells of several immunoSEQ 96-well plates, and each plate was treated as a replicate. For unsorted PBMC, approximately 310 ng genomic DNA, equal to tens of thousands of T cell genomes, was loaded into each replicate PCR. Ten immunoSEQ deep assay plates were used to sequence the unsorted PBMC genomic DNA. The purified libraries were quantified using a Qubit 3.0 fluorometer, sized with a Bioanalyzer 2100, and then quantified again using the KAPA Library Quantification kit. A separate single-read 150-cycle Illumina NextSeq 550 flow cell was used to sequence each immunoSEQ 96-well plate. The published analysis was carried out like this. The immunoSEQ output contained only junctional sequences without quality scores, so filtering could not match that applied to full-length reads. Sequences were annotated with PyIR, a Python wrapper for IgBLAST v1.9, and V/J genes and CDR3 were assigned using IMGT germline references. Reads were filtered out if the reads had weak V/J assignments (E-value above 1e-6), no CDR3, stop codons, out-of-frame junctions, or ambiguous translated residues. V3J clonotypes were defined as sequences sharing an identical inferred V gene, J gene, and CDR3 amino acid sequence. Percentage overlap between repertoires was computed as shared unique clonotypes divided by the size of the smaller repertoire. Richness of each repertoire was evaluated using RTK rarefaction, the Chao1 estimator, and Recon v2.1 estimates of unobserved clonotypes. TCRdb took this table from immuneACCESS and kept in-frame rearrangements with V and J called. Such tables lack part of the clones; where checked against another copy, unresolved V genes explain under half of the gap, and the rest is unexplained. V and J calls and clone size follow that table, whereas D and trimming were derived from the DNA. The sample data list 450,000 to 500,000 clones, and approximately 84% of these were observed just once. The ten largest make up about 13% of the sample.

The clonotype was recovered from a woman in her thirties or forties in good health. Some clones in this sample may be carry-over from other donors' samples. Sequenced: PBMCs. The sequence is built from TRBV2 and TRBJ2-1; a tentative D match to TRBD2 spans 5 bases. In nucleotides, the sequence is TGTGCCAGCAGTGAGCTAGCCCACCAGTTCTTC. Its protein is CASSELAHQFF.